Each of the 15 T cell receptor beta chains below was sequenced from the same sample in a study of radiotherapy plus CTLA-4 blockade in lung cancer (dated by TCRdb to the late 2010s). Library construction relied on the immunoSEQ multiplex PCR assay. TCRdb provides this immuneACCESS table in a form limited to in-frame rearrangements. Some clones are lacking; in checked studies, under half of them reflect an unresolved V gene, and why the rest are absent is not known. The sample yields around 82,000 clones; 70% to 85% were counted once. Of the sample, approximately 0.77% is held by the ten largest clones. The specimen comprised peripheral blood, sampled from a patient treated with radiotherapy plus ipilimumab. The receptors here all came from a human donor with non-small cell lung cancer who had stable disease on radiotherapy plus ipilimumab.

This chain links TRBV28 with TRBJ1-1; no firm D call. The CDR3 sequence is 12 residues long. Germline CDR1 and CDR2: MDHEN and SYDVKM. V was clipped by 7 bases and J by 4 bases, with 10 bases between them. The CDR3: CASIGRSTEAFF. CDR3 nucleotides: TGTGCCAGCATTGGGAGGAGCACTGAAGCTTTCTTT. Full variable domain (outside the CDR3, taken from reference TRBV28 and TRBJ1-1): DVKVTQSSRYLVKRTGEKVFLECVQDMDHENMFWYRQDPGLGLRLIYFSYDVKMKEKGDIPEGYSVSREKKERFSLILESASTNQTSMYLCASIGRSTEAFFGQGTRLTVV.

The rearrangement links TRBV6-5 to TRBJ2-1; 10 nucleotides align to TRBD2. V dropped 6 bases and J dropped 7; count of bases not matched to a gene: 6. This CDR3 is built from 14 residues. From germline, CDR1 is MNHEY and CDR2 SVGAGI. As DNA, the CDR3 is TGTGCCAGCAGAGGGAGCGGGGGGGCAAATGAGCAGTTCTTC. As protein: CASRGSGGANEQFF.

V is TRBV27 and J is TRBJ1-1; weak D call: TRBD1 (6 bases). V lost 5 bases and J lost 11, with 15 bases in between. This CDR3 region has 12 residues. CDR1 MNHEY and CDR2 SMNVEV come from the germline V gene (reference sequence). Here the CDR3 reads CASSVPGGRAFF. In DNA form, the CDR3 reads TGTGCCAGCAGTGTCCCCGGGGGGCGGGCTTTCTTT.

This chain connects TRBV2 to TRBJ2-6; D is perhaps TRBD1 or TRBD2 (5 bases each). The germline V and J ends were trimmed by 7 bases and 0 bases, with 19 bases remaining between them. This CDR3 contains 18 residues. CDR1 and CDR2 (germline): SNHLY, FYNNEI. In nucleotides, the CDR3 is TGTGCCAGCAACCCACAGGACTCAAGAGACTCTGGGGCCAACGTCCTGACTTTC. Amino acids: CASNPQDSRDSGANVLTF.

This clone was detected a few times. V and J are TRBV5-5 and TRBJ2-3; D possibly corresponds to TRBD1 (6 bases). The CDR3 spans 17 residues. The germline gives CDR1 SGHKS, CDR2 YYEKEE (reference sequence). Trimming stripped 4 bases from V and 1 base from J, with 19 bases between. The CDR3 DNA follows: TGTGCCAGCAGCGTACCCGGGACACAACCCCGCACAGATACGCAGTATTTT. It codes for CASSVPGTQPRTDTQYF.

The CDR3 nucleotides are TGTGCCAGCACCCCAGGGGGGACAACTAATGAAAAACTGTTTTTT. This translates into CASTPGGTTNEKLFF. The genes are TRBV7-9 and TRBJ1-4, with TRBD1 identical over 7 bases. After removal of 7 bases from V and 0 bases from J, the junction contained 5 bases not matched to a gene. The CDR3 runs 15 residues. Germline-derived CDR1 and CDR2 are SEHNR and FQNEAQ (reference sequence).

The gene calls are TRBV2 and TRBJ2-2; TRBD2 matches 10 bases. CDR3 length: 15 amino acids. Germline CDR1 and CDR2: SNHLY and FYNNEI. V was pared by 6 bases and J by 5 bases, with 6 bases of the junction left unmatched. The CDR3 loop is CASRELAGQTGELFF. The CDR3 nucleotides are TGTGCCAGCAGAGAACTAGCGGGACAAACCGGGGAGCTGTTTTTT.

The J gene is TRBJ1-1, the V gene TRBV5-8, with 8 bases lining up with TRBD1. Trimming took 7 bases from V and 7 from J; bases not matched to a gene: 15. The CDR3 loop spans 15 amino acids. CDR1 and CDR2 (germline): SGHTS, YDEGEE. In DNA form, the CDR3 reads TGTGCCAGCTCGACAGGGGAAGGGCTTTTCGGTGAAGCTTTCTTT. Protein product: CASSTGEGLFGEAFF.

The J gene is TRBJ2-7, the V gene TRBV6-6, with D possibly TRBD2 on 5 matching bases. The CDR3 contains 14 residues. Germline CDR1 is MNHNY and CDR2 is SVGAGI (reference sequence). V lost 6 bases, J lost 5 bases, and 17 bases lay in between. CDR3 sequence (DNA): TGTGCCAGCAGCTTACCCGGGAACAACAACGAGCAGTACTTC. This sequence encodes CASSLPGNNNEQYF.

The V gene is TRBV6-1, the J gene TRBJ2-7, with D possibly TRBD1 on 6 matching bases. From germline, CDR1 is MNHNS and CDR2 SASEGT. V lost 2 bases and J lost 5, with 10 bases in between. This CDR3 has 13 residues. CDR3 amino acids: CASSEWGTNEQYF. The CDR3 DNA reads as TGTGCCAGCAGTGAATGGGGGACAAACGAGCAGTACTTC.

V gene TRBV19 combines with J gene TRBJ2-2; D is uncertain. V was trimmed by 1 base and J by 2 bases, leaving 8 bases between them. The CDR3 length is 15 residues. Germline V gene data show CDR1 as LNHDA and CDR2 as SQIVND (reference sequence). This CDR3 is CASSIVWGNTGELFF. The CDR3 DNA sequence: TGTGCCAGTAGTATAGTATGGGGAAACACCGGGGAGCTGTTTTTT.

The chain uses TRBV27 and TRBJ1-6, with unresolved D. V lost 10 bases and J 0 bases, leaving 13 bases between the germline ends. This CDR3 comprises 15 residues. The germline CDR1 and CDR2 sequences are MNHEY and SMNVEV (reference sequence). The CDR3 DNA reads as TGTGCCACCTCCGGGAGACTCTCCTATAATTCACCCCTCCACTTT. It translates to CATSGRLSYNSPLHF.

The CDR3 spells CASSARQGNGVTKNIQYF. The CDR3 DNA reads TGTGCCAGCAGCGCTAGACAGGGGAATGGGGTTACCAAAAACATTCAGTACTTC. The chain links TRBV7-9 to TRBJ2-4, with 8 bases aligning to TRBD1. V gave up 5 bases and J gave up 2 bases; unmatched junction bases: 14. This CDR3 spans 18 amino acids. Germline CDR1 reads SEHNR; CDR2 reads FQNEAQ (reference sequence).

The genes are TRBV7-2 and TRBJ1-1; D not resolved. Germline V lookup: CDR1 SGHTA, CDR2 FQGNSA. This CDR3 spans 14 amino acids. V lost 5 bases to trimming and J lost 1 base, with 11 bases between them. The chain's CDR3 is CASSQNRGNTEAFF. The CDR3 DNA follows: TGTGCCAGCAGCCAAAACCGGGGGAACACTGAAGCTTTCTTT.

The J gene is TRBJ2-7, the V gene TRBV6-5; 7 nucleotides align to TRBD2. Germline loops: CDR1 MNHEY, CDR2 SVGAGI. The CDR3 is 14 amino acids. The V segment lost 2 bases and the J segment 6 bases; nucleotides outside the gene matches: 7. The CDR3 nucleotides read TGTGCCAGCAGTTACGGACTAGATCATCGCGAGCAGTACTTC. The encoded protein is CASSYGLDHREQYF.